This T cell receptor (beta chain) was retrieved from a study of T cells in Graves' hyperthyroidism and ophthalmopathy. Amplification targeted TCR beta CDR3 regions from RNA transcripts. HTBI primers were the set used in a first-round RT-PCR of the TCR CDR3. Each CDR3 protein gets one entry after TCRdb re-called the multiplex PCR reads with MiXCR. The sample contains fewer than 300,000 distinct CDR3 sequences, 20% to 25% of which appear only once. The germline V and J ends were trimmed by 8 bases and 1 base, with 11 bases remaining between them. CDR1 is KGHSH and CDR2 is LQKENI in the germline V gene. This CDR3 comprises 13 residues. This clonotype appeared many times.

Sequenced: blood. The clonotype originates from a middle-aged man with Graves' hyperthyroidism that later progressed to Graves' ophthalmopathy. This sequence joins TRBV18 and TRBJ1-1; D might be TRBD1 (5 bases). Here the CDR3 DNA reads TGTGCCAGCCGGGACGGGGCGAACACTGAAGCTTTCTTT. Translation gives CASRDGANTEAFF. The whole variable domain, filled in from reference TRBV18 and TRBJ1-1, reads NAGVMQNPRHLVRRRGQEARLRCSPMKGHSHVYWYRQLPEEGLKFMVYLQKENIIDESGMPKERFSAEFPKEGPSILRIQQVVRGDSAAYFCASRDGANTEAFFGQGTRLTVV.